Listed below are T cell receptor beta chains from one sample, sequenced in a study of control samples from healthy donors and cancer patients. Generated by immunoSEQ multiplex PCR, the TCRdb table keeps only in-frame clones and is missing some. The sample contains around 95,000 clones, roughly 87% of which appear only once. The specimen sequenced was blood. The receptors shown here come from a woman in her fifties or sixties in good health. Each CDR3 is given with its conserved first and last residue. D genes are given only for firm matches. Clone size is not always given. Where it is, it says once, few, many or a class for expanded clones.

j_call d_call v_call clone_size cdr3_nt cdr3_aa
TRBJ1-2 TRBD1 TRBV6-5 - TGTGCCAGCAGCCCAGGGGGAAGAGAGGGCTACACCTTC CASSPGGREGYTF
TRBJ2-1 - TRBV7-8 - TGTGCCAGCAGCTCGTACTACAATGAGCAGTTCTTC CASSSYYNEQFF
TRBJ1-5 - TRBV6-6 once TGTGCCAGCAGTTACTACAGACAGCCCCAGCATTTT CASSYYRQPQHF
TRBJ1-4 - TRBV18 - TGTGCCAGCTCTCGGACGGAGGACTACGGTAATGAAAAACTGTTTTTT CASSRTEDYGNEKLFF
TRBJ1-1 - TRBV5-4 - TGTGCCAGCAGCTCTGGTCAGACCCCCACTGAAGCTTTCTTT CASSSGQTPTEAFF
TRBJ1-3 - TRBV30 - TGTGCCTATACACGCGACTCTGGAAACACCATATATTTT CAYTRDSGNTIYF
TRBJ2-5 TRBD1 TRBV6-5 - TGTGCCAGCAGGCAATCCAGGGGGCGAGAGACCCAGTACTTC CASRQSRGRETQYF
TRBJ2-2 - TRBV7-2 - TGTGCCAGCAGCTTACTAGTTAGTAACGGGGAGCTGTTTTTT CASSLLVSNGELFF
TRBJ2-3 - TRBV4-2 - TGTGCCAGCAGCCAAGAGGGCAGGGCCACAGATACGCAGTATTTT CASSQEGRATDTQYF
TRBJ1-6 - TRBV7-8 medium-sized TGTGCCAGCAGCCCCACCGGGGGAAGGGGAAATTCACCCCTCCACTTT CASSPTGGRGNSPLHF
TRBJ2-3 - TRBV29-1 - TGCAGCGTCCAAGGGGGAAGTACGCAGTATTTT CSVQGGSTQYF
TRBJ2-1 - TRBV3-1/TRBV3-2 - TGTGCCAGCAGCCAAGGGTTCTTAGAGCAGTTCTTC CASSQGFLEQFF
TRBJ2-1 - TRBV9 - TGTGCCAGCAGCGAAGGAGGCGGGGAAGCCTACAATGAGCAGTTCTTC CASSEGGGEAYNEQFF
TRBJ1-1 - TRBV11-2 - TGTGCCAGCAGCAAGGAACAGGGTTGGGCTGAAGCTTTCTTT CASSKEQGWAEAFF
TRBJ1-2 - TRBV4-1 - TGCGCCAGCAGCCAAGTCCACAGGTATAACTATGGCTACACCTTC CASSQVHRYNYGYTF
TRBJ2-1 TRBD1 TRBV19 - TGTGCCAGTAGTATGGACAGGCCATCCTACAATGAGCAGTTCTTC CASSMDRPSYNEQFF
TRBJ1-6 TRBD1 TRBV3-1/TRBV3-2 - TGTGCCAGCAGCCCGGTCCCGGGACAGGGGAAGAATTCACCCCTCCACTTT CASSPVPGQGKNSPLHF
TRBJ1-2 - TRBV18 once TGTGCCAGCTCACCCGCAGCAGACAACTATGGCTACACCTTC CASSPAADNYGYTF
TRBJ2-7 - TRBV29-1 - TGCAGCGTTGGTTTATCCAGGGCCAACGAGCAGTACTTC CSVGLSRANEQYF
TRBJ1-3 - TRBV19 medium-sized TGTGCCAGTACCTACGAACGGAACACCATATATTTT CASTYERNTIYF
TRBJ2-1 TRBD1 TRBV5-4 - TGTGCCAGCAGCTTGGAAGACAGGGGGAATGAGCAGTTCTTC CASSLEDRGNEQFF
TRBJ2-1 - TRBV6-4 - TGTGCCAGCAGTGACTCTTTGGGCAATGAGCAGTTCTTC CASSDSLGNEQFF
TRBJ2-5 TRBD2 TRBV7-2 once TGTGCCAGCAGCCGTAGCGGGGTTAAAGAGACCCAGTACTTC CASSRSGVKETQYF
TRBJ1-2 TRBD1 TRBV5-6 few TGTGCCAGCAGCCCGGGACAGAACTATGGCTACACCTTC CASSPGQNYGYTF
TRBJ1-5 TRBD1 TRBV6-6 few TGTGCCAGCAGCCGACAGGGCGCCCAGCCCCAGCATTTT CASSRQGAQPQHF
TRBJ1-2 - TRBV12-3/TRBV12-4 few TGTGCCAGCAGTCGAGGTGGTGGCTACACCTTC CASSRGGGYTF
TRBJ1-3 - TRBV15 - TGTGCCACCAGCAGCCTCCGTTTGTCTGGAAACACCATATATTTT CATSSLRLSGNTIYF
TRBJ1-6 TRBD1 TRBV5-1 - TGCGCCAGCAGCCCTGGACAGGAGGCTAGCGCCCTCCACTTT CASSPGQEASALHF
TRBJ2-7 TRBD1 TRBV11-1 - TGTGCCAGCAGCCGGGGGGACAGGGCCTACGAGCAGTACTTC CASSRGDRAYEQYF
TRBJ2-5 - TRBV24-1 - TGTGCCACCAGAAGGGGTGGGCAAGAGACCCAGTACTTC CATRRGGQETQYF
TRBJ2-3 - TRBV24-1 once TGTGCCACCGGGACTGCAGATACGCAGTATTTT CATGTADTQYF
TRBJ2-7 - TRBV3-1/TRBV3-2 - TGTGCCAGCAGCGGATTCAGGGACGAGCAGTACTTC CASSGFRDEQYF
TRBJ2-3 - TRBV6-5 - TGTGCCAGCAGAGCTAGCCAAAGCACAGATACGCAGTATTTT CASRASQSTDTQYF
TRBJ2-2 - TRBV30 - TGTGCCTGGAGAGTCCTCGGAACCGGGGAGCTGTTTTTT CAWRVLGTGELFF
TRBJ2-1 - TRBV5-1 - TGCGCCAGCAGCTTGTCAGGGGCGCGTGTCAATGAGCAGTTCTTC CASSLSGARVNEQFF
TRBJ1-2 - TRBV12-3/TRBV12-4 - TGTGCCAGCAGTTTGGGGGGAGGCGGCTACACCTTC CASSLGGGGYTF
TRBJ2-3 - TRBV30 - TGTGCCTGGAGTGTACCCGATACGCAGTATTTT CAWSVPDTQYF
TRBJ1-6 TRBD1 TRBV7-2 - TGTGCCAGCAGCTTCGTGGGACAGAATAATTCACCCCTCCACTTT CASSFVGQNNSPLHF
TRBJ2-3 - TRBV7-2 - TGTGCCAGCAGCTTAGCGTTTCCCGGGTCGGGGCGAGATACGCAGTATTTT CASSLAFPGSGRDTQYF
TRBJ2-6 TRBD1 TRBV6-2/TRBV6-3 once TGTGCCAGCAGTTACCCACGCAGGGGGTCCCTTTTTGGGGCCAACGTCCTGACTTTC CASSYPRRGSLFGANVLTF
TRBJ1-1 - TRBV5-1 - TGCGCCAGCAGCTTGTTGGGTCACACTGAAGCTTTCTTT CASSLLGHTEAFF
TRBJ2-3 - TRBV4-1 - TGCGCCAGCAGCAGAAAGGACAAGATCACAGATACGCAGTATTTT CASSRKDKITDTQYF
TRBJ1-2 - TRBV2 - TGTGCCAGCACAAAAAAAGTAGCTGACTATGGCTACACCTTC CASTKKVADYGYTF
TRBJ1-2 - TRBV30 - TGTGTCAGCGGGGGCAGTACTAACTATGGCTACACCTTC CVSGGSTNYGYTF